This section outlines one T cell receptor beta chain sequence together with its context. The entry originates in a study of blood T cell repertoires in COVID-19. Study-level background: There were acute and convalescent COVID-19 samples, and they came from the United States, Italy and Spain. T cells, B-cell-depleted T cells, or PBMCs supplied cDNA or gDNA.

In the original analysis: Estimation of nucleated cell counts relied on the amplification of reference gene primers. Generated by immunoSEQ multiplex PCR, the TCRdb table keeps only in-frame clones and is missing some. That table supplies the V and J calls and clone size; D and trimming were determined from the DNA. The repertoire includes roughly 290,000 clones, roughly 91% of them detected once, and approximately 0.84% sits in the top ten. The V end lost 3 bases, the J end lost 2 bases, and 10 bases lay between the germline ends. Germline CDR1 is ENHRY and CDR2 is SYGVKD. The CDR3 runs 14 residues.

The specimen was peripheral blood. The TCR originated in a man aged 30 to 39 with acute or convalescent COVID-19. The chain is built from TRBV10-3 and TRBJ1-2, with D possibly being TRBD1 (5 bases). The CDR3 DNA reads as TGTGCCATCAGTGATCCCGGGGGAAACTATGGCTACACCTTC. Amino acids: CAISDPGGNYGYTF.